This TCR beta chain is drawn from a study of human T cells and chemical hapten exposure. Study overall: In the sensitization step, 2% DPC was placed on around 2 cm by around 2 cm of upper inner arm skin. Patches that contained 0.01% DPC were applied to the upper back and read at 6 days.

Individual cDNA molecules had unique molecular identifiers attached to them by the library. One entry per CDR3 protein results from TCRdb running MiXCR on the RACE reads. The repertoire has more than 80,000 distinct CDR3 sequences, 12% of them found once; the top ten carry 1.6%. Trimming left V 3 bases short and J 4 bases short, with 15 bases between. In germline, CDR1 is DFQATT, CDR2 SNEGSKA (reference sequence). This CDR3 comprises 14 residues. The time point here: pre-sensitization, week 0. Regarding treatment: therapeutic diphenylcyclopropenone sensitization with weekly scalp DPC. The TCR sequence derives from a woman aged 45-65 years with alopecia areata. Some clones in this sample may be carry-over from other donors' samples. The rearrangement links TRBV20-1 to TRBJ1-1, with no clear D. The sample consisted of whole blood, taken in connection with sensitization to the hapten diphenylcyclopropenone (DPC). CDR3 protein: CSARKGPPGTEAFF. CDR3 DNA sequence: TGCAGTGCTAGGAAAGGCCCCCCAGGCACTGAAGCTTTCTTT.